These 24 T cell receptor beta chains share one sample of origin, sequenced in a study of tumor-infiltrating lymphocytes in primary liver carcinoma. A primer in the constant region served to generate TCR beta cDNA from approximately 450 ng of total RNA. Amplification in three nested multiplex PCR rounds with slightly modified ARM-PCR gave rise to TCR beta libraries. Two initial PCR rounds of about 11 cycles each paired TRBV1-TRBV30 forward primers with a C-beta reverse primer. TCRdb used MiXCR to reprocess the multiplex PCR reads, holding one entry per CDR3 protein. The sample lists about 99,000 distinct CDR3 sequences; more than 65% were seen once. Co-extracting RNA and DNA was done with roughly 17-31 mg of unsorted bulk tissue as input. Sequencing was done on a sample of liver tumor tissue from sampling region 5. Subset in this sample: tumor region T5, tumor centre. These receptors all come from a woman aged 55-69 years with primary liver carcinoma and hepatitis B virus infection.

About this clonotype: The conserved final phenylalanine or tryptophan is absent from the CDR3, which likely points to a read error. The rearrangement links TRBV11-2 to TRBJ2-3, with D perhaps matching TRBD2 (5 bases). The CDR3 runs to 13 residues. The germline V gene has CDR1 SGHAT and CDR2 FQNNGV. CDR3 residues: CASSLDRGDTQYL. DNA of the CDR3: TGTGCCAGTAGCTTAGATCGAGGGGATACGCAGTATCTT.

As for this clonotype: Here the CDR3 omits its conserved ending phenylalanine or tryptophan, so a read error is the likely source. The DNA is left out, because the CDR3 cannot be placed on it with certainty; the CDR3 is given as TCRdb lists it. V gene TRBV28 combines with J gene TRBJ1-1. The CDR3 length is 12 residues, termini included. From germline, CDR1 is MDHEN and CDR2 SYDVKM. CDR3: CTSSLGHTEAII.

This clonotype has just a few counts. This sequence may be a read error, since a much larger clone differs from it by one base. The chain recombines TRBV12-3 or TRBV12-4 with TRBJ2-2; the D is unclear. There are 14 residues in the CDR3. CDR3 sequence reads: CVSSLLKNTGELFF. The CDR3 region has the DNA TGTGTCAGCAGTCTACTCAAGAACACCGGGGAGCTGTTTTTT.

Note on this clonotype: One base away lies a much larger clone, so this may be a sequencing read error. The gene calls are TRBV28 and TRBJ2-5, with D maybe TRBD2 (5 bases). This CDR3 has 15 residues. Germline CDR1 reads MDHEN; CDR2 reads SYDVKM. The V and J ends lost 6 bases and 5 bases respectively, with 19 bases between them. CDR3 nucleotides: TGTGCCAGCAGCCCGTTGGGAGTCTTAGTGGAGACCCAGTACTTC. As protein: CASSPLGVLVETQYF.

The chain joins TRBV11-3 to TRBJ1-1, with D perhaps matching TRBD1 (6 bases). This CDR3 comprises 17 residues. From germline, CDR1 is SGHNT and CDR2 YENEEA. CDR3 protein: CDCTPKPNRAKNTEAFF. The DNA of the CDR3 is TGTGACTGCACCCCAAAGCCGAACAGGGCTAAGAACACTGAAGCTTTCTTT.

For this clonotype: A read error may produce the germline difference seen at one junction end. In nucleotides, the CDR3 is TGTGTCAGCAGTATAAGCGTATCTAGCACAGATACGCAATATTTT. Protein: CVSSISVSSTDTQYF. The chain employs TRBV6-1 and TRBJ2-3; D is possibly TRBD2 (5 bases). The germline gives CDR1 MNHNS, CDR2 SASEGT. The CDR3 contains 15 residues.

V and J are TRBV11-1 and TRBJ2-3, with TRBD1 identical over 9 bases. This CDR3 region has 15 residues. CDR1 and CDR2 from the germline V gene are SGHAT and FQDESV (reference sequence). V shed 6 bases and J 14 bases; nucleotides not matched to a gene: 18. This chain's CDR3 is CASRTYRGPRYTRYF. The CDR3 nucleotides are TGTGCCAGCAGGACCTACAGGGGGCCACGATATACACGGTATTTT.

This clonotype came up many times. The CDR3: CASSAGGYEQYF. The CDR3 DNA reads as TGCGCCAGCAGTGCGGGCGGCTACGAGCAGTACTTC. V and J are TRBV10-2 and TRBJ2-7, with D unclear. The CDR3 is 12 amino acids. Germline V gene lookup returns CDR1 WSHSY and CDR2 SAAADI. Trimming pared 4 bases from V and 3 bases from J, leaving 7 bases between.

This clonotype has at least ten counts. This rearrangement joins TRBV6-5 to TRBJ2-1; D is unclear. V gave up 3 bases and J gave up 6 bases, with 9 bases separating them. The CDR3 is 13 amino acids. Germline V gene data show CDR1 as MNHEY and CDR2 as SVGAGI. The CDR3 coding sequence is TGTGCCAGCAGTTATAGGAGCTTCAATGAGCAGTTCTTC. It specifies CASSYRSFNEQFF.

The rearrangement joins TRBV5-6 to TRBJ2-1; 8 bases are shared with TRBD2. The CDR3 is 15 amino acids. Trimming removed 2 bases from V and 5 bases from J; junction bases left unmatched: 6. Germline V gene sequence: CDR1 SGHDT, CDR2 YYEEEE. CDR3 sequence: CASSFLVLADNEQFF. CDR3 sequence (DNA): TGTGCCAGCAGCTTCTTAGTACTAGCGGACAATGAGCAGTTCTTC. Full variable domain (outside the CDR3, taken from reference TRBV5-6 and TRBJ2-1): DAGVTQSPTHLIKTRGQQVTLRCSPKSGHDTVSWYQQALGQGPQFIFQYYEEEERQRGNFPDRFSGHQFPNYSSELNVNALLLGDSALYLCASSFLVLADNEQFFGPGTRLTVL.

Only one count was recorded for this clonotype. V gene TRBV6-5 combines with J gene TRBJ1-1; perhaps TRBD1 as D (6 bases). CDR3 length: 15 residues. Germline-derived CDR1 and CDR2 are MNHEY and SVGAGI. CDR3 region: CGNSYGGALNTEAFF. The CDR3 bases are TGTGGCAACAGTTACGGGGGGGCGCTGAACACTGAAGCTTTCTTT.

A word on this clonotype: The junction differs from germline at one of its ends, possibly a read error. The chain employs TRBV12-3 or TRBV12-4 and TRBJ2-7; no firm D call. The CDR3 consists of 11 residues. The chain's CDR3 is CASIPGTEQYF. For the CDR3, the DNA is TGTGCCAGCATCCCAGGTACCGAGCAATACTTC.

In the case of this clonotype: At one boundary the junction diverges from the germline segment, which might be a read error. The CDR3 reads CIVDLEGSGNEQFF. CDR3 DNA sequence: TGCATCGTTGACCTGGAAGGTAGTGGAAATGAACAGTTCTTC. The chain joins TRBV29-1 to TRBJ2-1; D uncertain. The CDR3 covers 14 residues. CDR1 and CDR2 (germline): SQVTM, ANQGSEA.

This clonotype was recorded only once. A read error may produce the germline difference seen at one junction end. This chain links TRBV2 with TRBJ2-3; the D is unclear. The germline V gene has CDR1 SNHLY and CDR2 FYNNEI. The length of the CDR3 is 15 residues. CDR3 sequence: CTSSEALGRTDTQYF. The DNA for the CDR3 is TGTACCAGCAGTGAAGCGCTTGGCCGGACAGATACGCAGTATTTT.

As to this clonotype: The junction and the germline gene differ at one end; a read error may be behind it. The DNA of the CDR3 is TGTCCCAGCAGCTCCCCCAGGGTCGGGGACACCATATATTTT. It yields the protein CPSSSPRVGDTIYF. The V and J genes are TRBV7-9 and TRBJ1-3; D is possibly TRBD1 (5 bases). CDR1 is SEHNR, CDR2 FQNEAQ, per germline (reference sequence). The CDR3 spans 14 residues.

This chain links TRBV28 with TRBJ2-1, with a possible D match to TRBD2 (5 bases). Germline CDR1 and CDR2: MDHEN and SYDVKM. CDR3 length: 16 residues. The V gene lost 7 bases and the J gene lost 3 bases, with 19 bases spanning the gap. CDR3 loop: CASTTEGLVVYNEQFF. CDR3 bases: TGTGCCAGCACCACCGAGGGCTTAGTGGTCTACAATGAGCAGTTCTTC.

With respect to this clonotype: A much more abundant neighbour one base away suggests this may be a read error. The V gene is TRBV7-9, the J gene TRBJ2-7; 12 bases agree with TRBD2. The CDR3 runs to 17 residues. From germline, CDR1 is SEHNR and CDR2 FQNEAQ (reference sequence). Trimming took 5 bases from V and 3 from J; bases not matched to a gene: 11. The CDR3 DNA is TGTGCCAGCAGCCCTAGGACTAGCGGGAAGGTGGTCTACGAGCAGTACTTC. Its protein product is CASSPRTSGKVVYEQYF.

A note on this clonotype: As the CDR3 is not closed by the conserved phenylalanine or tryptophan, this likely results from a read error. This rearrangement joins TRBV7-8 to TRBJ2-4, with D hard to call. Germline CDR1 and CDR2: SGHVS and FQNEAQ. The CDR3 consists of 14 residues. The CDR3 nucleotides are TGTGCAAGCAGCTTAGAGAGGGCCAAAAACATTCAGTACTTA. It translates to CASSLERAKNIQYL.

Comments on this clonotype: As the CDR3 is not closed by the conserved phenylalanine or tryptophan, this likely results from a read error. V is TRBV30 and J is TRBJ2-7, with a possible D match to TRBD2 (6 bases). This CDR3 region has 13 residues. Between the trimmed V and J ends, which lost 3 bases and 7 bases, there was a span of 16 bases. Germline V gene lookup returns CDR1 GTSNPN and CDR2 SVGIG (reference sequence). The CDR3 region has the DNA TGTGCCTGGAGGCGGCGGGGAGTCGAAGAGCAGTACTTG. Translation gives CAWRRRGVEEQYL.

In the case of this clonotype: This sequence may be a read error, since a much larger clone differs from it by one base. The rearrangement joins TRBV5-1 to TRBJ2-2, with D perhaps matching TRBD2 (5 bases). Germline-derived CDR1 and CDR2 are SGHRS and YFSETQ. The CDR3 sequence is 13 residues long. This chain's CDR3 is CASSSGNTGELYF. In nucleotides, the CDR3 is TGCGCCAGCAGCTCGGGGAACACCGGGGAGCTGTATTTT.

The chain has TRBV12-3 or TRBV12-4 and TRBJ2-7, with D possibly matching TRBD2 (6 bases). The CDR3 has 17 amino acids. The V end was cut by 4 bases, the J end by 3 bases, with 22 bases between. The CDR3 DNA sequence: TGTGCCAGCAGTTCCGACGGGAGCAGGGCCTGTTACTACGAGCAGTACTTC. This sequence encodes CASSSDGSRACYYEQYF.

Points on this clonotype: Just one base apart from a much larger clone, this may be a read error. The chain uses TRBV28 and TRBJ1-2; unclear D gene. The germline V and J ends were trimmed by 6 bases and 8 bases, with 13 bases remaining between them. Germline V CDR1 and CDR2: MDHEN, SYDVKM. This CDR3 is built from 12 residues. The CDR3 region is CASSVRWCGYTF. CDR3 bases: TGTGCCAGCAGCGTCCGGTGGTGCGGCTACACCTTC.

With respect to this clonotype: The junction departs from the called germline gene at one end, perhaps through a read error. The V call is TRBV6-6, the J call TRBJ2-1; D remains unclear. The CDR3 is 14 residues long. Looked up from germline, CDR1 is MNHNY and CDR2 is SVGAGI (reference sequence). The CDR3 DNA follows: TGTGCCCGCAGTCATAAAGGCCGGGTGACTGAGCAGTTCTTC. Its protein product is CARSHKGRVTEQFF.

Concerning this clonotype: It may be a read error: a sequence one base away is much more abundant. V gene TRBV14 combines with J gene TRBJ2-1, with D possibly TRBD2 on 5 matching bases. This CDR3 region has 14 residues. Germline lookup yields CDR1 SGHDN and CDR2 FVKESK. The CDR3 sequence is CANSQETSYNEQFF. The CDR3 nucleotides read TGTGCCAACAGCCAAGAAACTAGCTACAATGAGCAGTTCTTC. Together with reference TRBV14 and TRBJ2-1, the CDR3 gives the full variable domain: EAGVTQFPSHSVIEKGQTVTLRCDPISGHDNLYWYRRVMGKEIKFLLHFVKESKQDESGMPNNRFLAERTGGTYSTLKVQPAELEDSGVYFCANSQETSYNEQFFGPGTRLTVL.